This T cell receptor beta chain stems from a study of identical twins. TCRdb reprocessed the 5' RACE reads via MiXCR and lists one record per CDR3 protein. This table has some 440,000 distinct CDR3 sequences, approximately 25% appearing once. The V and J ends lost 2 bases and 2 bases respectively, with 16 bases between them. Germline CDR1 and CDR2: SGHRS and YFSETQ. This CDR3 comprises 16 residues. This same sample was also part of a study on T cells expressing NK-cell markers. That paper states: Sorted T-cell subsets CD3+CD56+NKG2C+, CD3+CD56+NKG2C- and CD3+CD56-NKG2C+ were TCR beta-sequenced. Similarly, these clonotypes led the CD3+CD56-NKG2C+ fraction as well in several donors.

The J gene is TRBJ2-5, the V gene TRBV5-1; TRBD1 is a possible D gene (6 bases). Sequenced material: CD4+ T cells sorted from blood. The sequence came from a woman in her late teens or twenties in good health. This CDR3 is CASSFPTDSSQETQYF. The CDR3 DNA is TGCGCCAGCAGCTTCCCTACGGACAGCTCACAAGAGACCCAGTACTTC.